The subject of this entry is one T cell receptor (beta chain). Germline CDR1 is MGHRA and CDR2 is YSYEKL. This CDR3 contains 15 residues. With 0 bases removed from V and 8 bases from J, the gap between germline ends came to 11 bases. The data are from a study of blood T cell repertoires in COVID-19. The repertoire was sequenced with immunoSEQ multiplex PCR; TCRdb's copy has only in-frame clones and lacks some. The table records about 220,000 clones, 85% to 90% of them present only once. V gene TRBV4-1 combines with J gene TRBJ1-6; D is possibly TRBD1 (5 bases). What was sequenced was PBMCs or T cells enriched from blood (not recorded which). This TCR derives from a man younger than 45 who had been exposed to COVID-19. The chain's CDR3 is CASSQDAGRDSPLHF. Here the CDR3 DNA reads TGCGCCAGCAGCCAAGATGCAGGGAGGGATTCACCCCTCCACTTT.